This TCR beta chain was profiled in a study of cytomegalovirus exposure and HLA in healthy donors. Worth noting for this clone: Antigen: not known.

Study-wide findings and caveats: Across donors, most TCRs were seen rarely, yet some public ones were widespread. The CMV antigen specificity of a few CMV-associated chains was confirmed through in vitro analysis.

The V gene lost 3 bases and the J gene lost 1 base, with 6 bases spanning the gap. CDR1 is LNHDA, CDR2 SQIVND, per germline (reference sequence). The CDR3 consists of 13 residues. Here immunoSEQ multiplex PCR was the method, and the copy in TCRdb shows in-frame clones only, minus some. The sample has 150,000 to 200,000 clones; roughly 84% are singletons. The V and J genes are TRBV19 and TRBJ1-1; D is unresolved. The TCR originated in a man younger than 40 in good health and CMV-seropositive. Sequencing was performed on PBMCs. The CDR3 DNA sequence: TGTGCCAGTAGTATGTATAGGAACACTGAAGCTTTCTTT. Translation: CASSMYRNTEAFF. The full variable domain, in which reference TRBV19 and TRBJ1-1 provide the parts outside the CDR3, is DGGITQSPKYLFRKEGQNVTLSCEQNLNHDAMYWYRQDPGQGLRLIYYSQIVNDFQKGDIAEGYSVSREKKESFPLTVTSAQKNPTAFYLCASSMYRNTEAFFGQGTRLTVV.